This TCR beta chain was sequenced in a study of cytomegalovirus exposure and HLA in healthy donors. A word on this clone: Its specificity is unknown.

Both 60 Vbeta primers and 13 Jbeta primers went into the PCR. Only in-frame clones appear in the TCRdb table, and some are missing; sequencing was by immunoSEQ multiplex PCR. Among about 140,000 clones, 65% to 80% were seen once, and the ten largest hold approximately 1.8%. Sampled while nominally healthy, donors likely had unrecorded immune exposures. Study-level points and caveats: Researchers reported in a later analysis that common viral pathogens appeared linked to several top clusters. In a later analysis, TCR association rates varied by HLA locus: DRB1 most, HLA-C fewest. High sensitivity and specificity were reportedly achieved when the classifier diagnosed cytomegalovirus status.

The sequencing sample was made of PBMCs. The sequence came from a woman in her thirties in good health and CMV-seronegative.

The DNA of the CDR3 is TGTGCCAGCAGGGAACCAGGGTCTGGCGAGCAGTACGTC. Encoded protein: CASREPGSGEQYV. The V call is TRBV6-1, the J call TRBJ2-7, with D possibly TRBD1 on 5 matching bases. The CDR3 is made up of 13 amino acids. Germline V lookup: CDR1 MNHNS, CDR2 SASEGT. V lost 6 bases to trimming and J lost 6 bases, with 15 bases between them.